These 20 T cell receptor beta chains originate from one sample sequenced in a study of blood T cell repertoires in COVID-19. TCRdb's copy holds only in-frame clones and misses some; the assay was immunoSEQ multiplex PCR. The sample comprises more than 95,000 clones, over 60% of which are singletons, and about 40% rests with the top ten. The sample comprised peripheral blood. The receptors stem from a man aged 35-49 years with active or convalescent COVID-19.

CDR3 nucleotide sequence: TGTGCCAGCAGTTTAGGGGCAGGCTCCTATGGCTACACCTTC. This encodes CASSLGAGSYGYTF. The rearrangement joins TRBV27 to TRBJ1-2; tentative D call: TRBD1 (5 bases). This CDR3 is 14 amino acids long. From germline, CDR1 is MNHEY and CDR2 SMNVEV (reference sequence). V was trimmed by 2 bases and J by 4 bases, leaving 11 bases between them.

This chain connects TRBV30 to TRBJ1-4; D may be TRBD1 (5 bases). This CDR3 is built from 13 residues. Germline V CDR1 and CDR2: GTSNPN, SVGIG (reference sequence). V was cut by 2 bases and J by 5 bases, with 9 bases left in between. Here the CDR3 DNA reads TGTGCCTGGAGTAGACAGCTGAATGAAAAACTGTTTTTT. Residues: CAWSRQLNEKLFF. Variable domain in full (rest from reference TRBV30 and TRBJ1-4): SQTIHQWPATLVQPVGSPLSLECTVEGTSNPNLYWYRQAAGRGLQLLFYSVGIGQISSEVPQNLSASRPQDRQFILSSKKLLLSDSGFYLCAWSRQLNEKLFFGSGTQLSVL.

This clone has just a few counts. V gene TRBV2 combines with J gene TRBJ1-2; no clear D. The CDR3 totals 11 residues. Germline V lookup: CDR1 SNHLY, CDR2 FYNNEI. The V gene lost 8 bases and the J gene lost 7 bases, with 11 bases spanning the gap. This CDR3 reads CASAGEVGYTF. CDR3 nucleotides: TGTGCCAGCGCGGGAGAAGTTGGCTACACCTTC.

Regarding this clone: One junction end does not reproduce the germline sequence, and a read error may be involved. The V gene is TRBV3-1 (or the pseudogene TRBV3-2), the J gene TRBJ2-2, with D possibly being TRBD1 (5 bases). The CDR3 is 16 amino acids. Germline CDR1 and CDR2: LGHDT and YNNKEL (reference sequence). The CDR3 reads CASRQELSGNNGELFF. CDR3 DNA: TGTGCCAGCAGGCAAGAACTGTCAGGGAATAACGGGGAGCTGTTTTTT.

The gene calls are TRBV30 and TRBJ1-6; D is unclear. The CDR3 contains 15 residues. Germline CDR1 is GTSNPN and CDR2 is SVGIG (reference sequence). V was clipped by 4 bases and J by 10 bases, with 20 bases between them. This CDR3 is CAWNPPGLLRSPLHF. DNA for the CDR3: TGTGCCTGGAATCCCCCGGGGTTGCTGCGATCACCCCTCCACTTT.

This clone has more than one count but fewer than ten. The chain is built from TRBV15 and TRBJ1-3; 8 bases align to TRBD1. Germline assignment: CDR1 LNHNV and CDR2 YYDKDF (reference sequence). The CDR3 is made up of 15 amino acids. After removal of 5 bases from V and 0 bases from J, the junction contained 3 bases not matched to a gene. This chain's CDR3 is CATSLDRGSGNTIYF. DNA of the CDR3: TGTGCCACCAGCCTCGACAGGGGCTCTGGAAACACCATATATTTT.

This clone was recorded once. The CDR3 bases are TGTGCCAGCAGCGCAGGACAGCTAGCCCAGCCCCAGCATTTT. It translates to CASSAGQLAQPQHF. The rearrangement links TRBV9 to TRBJ1-5; possibly TRBD1 for D (6 bases). The V end lost 3 bases, the J end lost 7 bases, and 14 bases lay between the germline ends. The CDR3 is 14 amino acids. CDR1 and CDR2 from the germline V gene are SGDLS and YYNGEE.

Only one count was recorded for this clone. V gene TRBV11-2 combines with J gene TRBJ2-4; TRBD1 is a possible D gene (6 bases). Germline assignment: CDR1 SGHAT and CDR2 FQNNGV. The CDR3 is 16 residues long. V lost 0 bases and J 3 bases, leaving 12 bases between the germline ends. CDR3 sequence (DNA): TGTGCCAGCAGCTTAGATGGTTCAGGGGTCAAAAACATTCAGTACTTC. Amino acids: CASSLDGSGVKNIQYF.

V is TRBV19 and J is TRBJ1-2; D not certain. In germline, CDR1 is LNHDA, CDR2 SQIVND (reference sequence). With 3 bases removed from V and 8 bases from J, the gap between germline ends came to 4 bases. The CDR3 sequence is 10 residues long. CDR3 coding DNA: TGTGCCAGTAGTATCGAGGGCTACACCTTC. This codes for CASSIEGYTF.

This chain links TRBV19 with TRBJ2-1; D perhaps matches TRBD2 (6 bases). The CDR3 runs 17 residues. Germline lookup yields CDR1 LNHDA and CDR2 SQIVND (reference sequence). Trimming stripped 3 bases from V and 7 bases from J, with 22 bases between. The CDR3 protein is CASSMRSSSGLRNEQFF. In nucleotides, the CDR3 is TGTGCCAGTAGTATGAGGTCGAGTAGCGGTTTGCGGAATGAGCAGTTCTTC.

This rearrangement joins TRBV27 to TRBJ1-2; 8 positions agree with TRBD1. J was trimmed by 5 bases and V by 4 bases; bases with no gene match: 3. Germline loops: CDR1 MNHEY, CDR2 SMNVEV (reference sequence). The CDR3 loop spans 13 amino acids. In nucleotides, the CDR3 is TGTGCCAGCAGTTCCAGGACAGGGTATGGCTACACCTTC. Protein sequence: CASSSRTGYGYTF.

The J gene is TRBJ2-1, the V gene TRBV3-1 (or the pseudogene TRBV3-2), with D possibly being TRBD2 (7 bases). Trimming cost V 4 bases and J 3 bases, with 19 bases left between them. This CDR3 is built from 17 residues. In germline, CDR1 is LGHDT, CDR2 YNNKEL (reference sequence). CDR3 protein: CASSRKGGENYYNEQFF. The CDR3 DNA reads as TGTGCCAGCAGCCGAAAAGGGGGGGAGAATTACTACAATGAGCAGTTCTTC.

This clone has just a few counts. This sequence joins TRBV30 and TRBJ1-2, with D unclear. V was clipped by 4 bases and J by 2 bases, with 14 bases between them. The CDR3 consists of 14 residues. The germline gives CDR1 GTSNPN, CDR2 SVGIG (reference sequence). Here the CDR3 DNA reads TGTGCCTGGATCCCTAGGAGGCGAAACTATGGCTACACCTTC. Protein: CAWIPRRRNYGYTF.

The chain joins TRBV6-2 or TRBV6-3 to TRBJ1-3; possibly TRBD1 for D (5 bases). Trimming shortened V by 2 bases and J by 0 bases, and 8 bases separated the two germline ends. Germline values: CDR1 MNHEY, CDR2 SVGEGT. The CDR3 totals 15 residues. The CDR3 region has the DNA TGTGCCAGCAGTTACGGGGGGATCTCTGGAAACACCATATATTTT. This encodes CASSYGGISGNTIYF.

J is TRBJ2-1 and V is TRBV24-1, with TRBD2 matching 7 bases. The J segment lost 4 bases and the V segment lost 4 bases, leaving 9 bases of the junction unmatched. The germline V gene has CDR1 KGHDR and CDR2 SFDVKD. The CDR3 is 16 residues long. In DNA form, the CDR3 reads TGTGCCACCAGTGACCAATCTAGCGGTCGGTACAATGAGCAGTTCTTC. Its protein product is CATSDQSSGRYNEQFF.

The rearrangement links TRBV19 to TRBJ1-5; D gene unclear. Germline V gene sequence: CDR1 LNHDA, CDR2 SQIVND (reference sequence). Trimming removed 5 bases from V and 2 bases from J, with 7 bases in between. The CDR3 extends over 13 amino acids. Here the CDR3 reads CASSPVGNQPQHF. In DNA form, the CDR3 reads TGTGCCAGTAGTCCGGTAGGCAATCAGCCCCAGCATTTT.

This clone showed up just a few times. The V call is TRBV6-5, the J call TRBJ1-4, with D tentatively TRBD1 (6 bases). Trimming pared 3 bases from V and 1 base from J, leaving 9 bases between. This CDR3 has 15 residues. Germline assignment: CDR1 MNHEY and CDR2 SVGAGI. This chain's CDR3 is CASSYQGGTNEKLFF. DNA for the CDR3: TGTGCCAGCAGTTATCAAGGGGGAACTAATGAAAAACTGTTTTTT.

The chain links TRBV27 to TRBJ1-1; 7 bases align to TRBD1. CDR1 and CDR2 from the germline V gene are MNHEY and SMNVEV (reference sequence). This CDR3 region has 13 residues. V lost 7 bases to trimming and J lost 7 bases; unmatched junction nucleotides: 9. CDR3 protein: CASNARGRVEAFF. DNA of the CDR3: TGTGCCAGCAATGCTAGGGGGCGGGTTGAAGCTTTCTTT.

This clone has more than one count but fewer than ten. This chain joins TRBV19 and TRBJ2-1; 7 positions agree with TRBD2. CDR3 size: 14 residues. The V and J ends lost 8 bases and 9 bases, in that order; junction bases with no gene match: 13. CDR1 is LNHDA, CDR2 SQIVND, per germline (reference sequence). The DNA of the CDR3 is TGTGCCAGTTCAGCGGGACCCCTTGGGGGTGAGCAGTTCTTC. Protein product: CASSAGPLGGEQFF.

The rearrangement uses TRBV11-2 and TRBJ1-4, with D tentatively TRBD1 (6 bases). Germline V CDR1 and CDR2: SGHAT, FQNNGV. The V and J ends lost 6 bases and 3 bases respectively, with 11 bases between them. The CDR3 covers 14 residues. The chain's CDR3 is CASSQQGANEKLFF. CDR3 coding DNA: TGTGCCAGCAGTCAACAGGGTGCTAATGAAAAACTGTTTTTT.